One and the same sample provided the 26 T cell receptor beta chains below, sequenced in a study of control samples from healthy donors and cancer patients. Method: immunoSEQ multiplex PCR; TCRdb's copy keeps in-frame clones and lacks some. The sample lists approximately 150,000 clones, 80% to 95% occurring once. Sequenced material: blood. The receptors stem from a woman aged 25 to 39 in good health.

The genes are TRBV4-3 and TRBJ1-1; 7 bases match TRBD1. The V and J ends lost 4 bases and 0 bases, in that order; junction bases with no gene match: 5. This CDR3 spans 15 amino acids. CDR1 and CDR2 from the germline V gene are LGHNA and YSLEER. The CDR3 protein is CASSRETGLNTEAFF. In nucleotides, the CDR3 is TGCGCCAGCAGCCGAGAGACAGGGTTGAACACTGAAGCTTTCTTT.

The sample holds one count of this clone. The genes are TRBV25-1 and TRBJ2-7, with unresolved D. Looked up from germline, CDR1 is MGHDK and CDR2 is SYGVNS. This CDR3 contains 14 residues. V lost 4 bases and J lost 2, with 12 bases in between. The CDR3 is CASSALYETYEQYF. In nucleotides, the CDR3 is TGTGCCAGCAGTGCTTTGTATGAAACCTACGAGCAGTACTTC.

The rearrangement uses TRBV4-2 and TRBJ2-1; TRBD2 aligns across 7 bases. J was trimmed by 0 bases and V by 1 base; bases with no gene match: 6. The CDR3 is made up of 17 amino acids. Germline V gene data show CDR1 as LGHNA and CDR2 as YNFKEQ. The CDR3 here is CASSQALAVSSYNEQFF. CDR3 nucleotides: TGTGCCAGCAGCCAAGCCCTAGCGGTAAGCTCCTACAATGAGCAGTTCTTC.

The chain has TRBV5-1 and TRBJ2-1; tentatively, D is TRBD1 or TRBD2 (5 bases each). The CDR3 contains 15 residues. Germline lookup yields CDR1 SGHRS and CDR2 YFSETQ. The V gene lost 0 bases and the J gene lost 5 bases, with 12 bases spanning the gap. The CDR3 here is CASSLAGADHNEQFF. The CDR3 DNA reads as TGCGCCAGCAGCTTGGCCGGGGCCGATCACAATGAGCAGTTCTTC.

The table lists this clone with a count of one. The CDR3 DNA is TGTGCCAACCTCCGGGGGGCGACCCACAATGAGCAGTTCTTC. Protein: CANLRGATHNEQFF. This rearrangement joins TRBV21-1 to TRBJ2-1; the table's TRBD2 call for D was not verified on the DNA. TRBV21-1 is reported as a pseudogene. The CDR3 totals 14 residues.

The chain has TRBV4-1 and TRBJ2-5, with D maybe TRBD1 (5 bases). The V end lost 4 bases, the J end lost 5 bases, and 11 bases lay between the germline ends. The CDR3 covers 13 residues. The germline V gene encodes CDR1 MGHRA and CDR2 YSYEKL. The CDR3 DNA reads as TGCGCCAGCAGCCCAGGGTCCCGGGAGACCCAGTACTTC. Encoded protein: CASSPGSRETQYF.

This clone was recorded once. The J gene is TRBJ2-4, the V gene TRBV7-9, with 7 bases identical to TRBD2. The CDR3 totals 14 residues. CDR1 and CDR2 from the germline V gene are SEHNR and FQNEAQ (reference sequence). Trimming at V came to 5 bases and at J to 8 bases, leaving 9 bases not matched to a gene. The CDR3 here is CASSAPSRGDIQYF. CDR3 DNA: TGTGCCAGCAGCGCCCCGTCCCGGGGGGACATTCAGTACTTC. Looking up the rest from reference TRBV7-9 and TRBJ2-4 gives the full variable domain: DTGVSQNPRHKITKRGQNVTFRCDPISEHNRLYWYRQTLGQGPEFLTYFQNEAQLEKSRLLSDRFSAERPKGSFSTLEIQRTEQGDSAMYLCASSAPSRGDIQYFGAGTRLSVL.

V gene TRBV28 combines with J gene TRBJ1-6; D is uncertain. Per germline, CDR1 MDHEN and CDR2 SYDVKM. The CDR3 is 16 residues long. With 4 bases removed from V and 4 bases from J, the gap between germline ends came to 14 bases. For the CDR3, the DNA is TGTGCCAGCAGTTCCCTCTGGACGGGGTATAATTCACCCCTCCACTTT. This encodes CASSSLWTGYNSPLHF.

The chain uses TRBV4-2 and TRBJ1-2, with 9 nucleotides matching TRBD1. The CDR3 totals 15 residues. Germline CDR1 is LGHNA and CDR2 is YNFKEQ. Germline trimming cut 0 bases from V and 6 bases from J; bases unmatched to any gene: 5. The CDR3 nucleotides are TGTGCCAGCAGCCAAGATCGACAGGGGGGGAATGGCTACACCTTC. Its protein product is CASSQDRQGGNGYTF.

The chain combines TRBV3-1 (or the pseudogene TRBV3-2) with TRBJ2-2; D might be TRBD1 (6 bases). The germline V gene has CDR1 LGHDT and CDR2 YNNKEL (reference sequence). The CDR3 has 16 amino acids. Trimming cost V 0 bases and J 3 bases, with 11 bases left between them. The CDR3: CASSQDPGGYTGELFF. In nucleotides, the CDR3 is TGTGCCAGCAGCCAAGACCCTGGGGGCTACACCGGGGAGCTGTTTTTT.

Concerning this clone: Compared with germline, one end of the junction differs, possibly owing to a read error. CDR3 in amino acids: CATGEPGLESF. The CDR3 bases are TGTGCCACCGGTGAACCGGGACTAGAGAGTTTT. The V and J genes are TRBV24-1 and TRBJ2-3, with TRBD2 identical over 8 bases. This CDR3 spans 11 amino acids. The germline CDR1 and CDR2 sequences are KGHDR and SFDVKD.

This chain joins TRBV7-3 and TRBJ2-3, with a possible D match to TRBD2 (5 bases). Germline lookup yields CDR1 SGHTA and CDR2 FQGTGA. CDR3 length: 16 amino acids. Between the trimmed V and J ends, which lost 1 base and 2 bases, there was a span of 13 bases. The CDR3 is CASSLSSPGVTDTQYF. The DNA of the CDR3 is TGTGCCAGCAGCTTAAGTAGCCCCGGGGTCACAGATACGCAGTATTTT.

V is TRBV10-3 and J is TRBJ2-2; a possible D gene is TRBD2 (6 bases). The germline gives CDR1 ENHRY, CDR2 SYGVKD. This CDR3 spans 16 amino acids. Between the trimmed V and J ends, which lost 0 bases and 3 bases, there was a span of 11 bases. The CDR3 is CAISESGTAYTGELFF. CDR3 nucleotide sequence: TGTGCCATCAGTGAGTCAGGGACTGCATACACCGGGGAGCTGTTTTTT.

This chain connects TRBV28 to TRBJ1-2, with D perhaps matching TRBD1 (5 bases). V lost 2 bases, J lost 3 bases, and 13 bases lay in between. The germline CDR1 and CDR2 sequences are MDHEN and SYDVKM. This CDR3 is 15 amino acids long. CDR3 nucleotides: TGTGCCAGCAGTTTAGGAAGGGGCCGGGACTATGGCTACACCTTC. It yields the protein CASSLGRGRDYGYTF.

The rearrangement joins TRBV11-2 to TRBJ1-5; no firm D call. The CDR3 loop spans 12 amino acids. V lost 5 bases, J lost 5 bases, and 7 bases lay in between. Germline V gene lookup returns CDR1 SGHAT and CDR2 FQNNGV. As DNA, the CDR3 is TGTGCCAGCAGCACTTCTGATCAGCCCCAGCATTTT. This encodes CASSTSDQPQHF.

This clone was counted once. The chain combines TRBV19 with TRBJ2-2; D perhaps matches TRBD1 (5 bases). Trimming took 2 bases from V and 0 from J, leaving 13 bases between them. CDR1 is LNHDA, CDR2 SQIVND, per germline (reference sequence). The CDR3 totals 17 residues. CDR3 sequence: CASSIYLGAANTGELFF. DNA for the CDR3: TGTGCCAGTAGTATATACTTAGGGGCAGCGAACACCGGGGAGCTGTTTTTT. The full variable domain, rest sourced from reference TRBV19 and TRBJ2-2, is DGGITQSPKYLFRKEGQNVTLSCEQNLNHDAMYWYRQDPGQGLRLIYYSQIVNDFQKGDIAEGYSVSREKKESFPLTVTSAQKNPTAFYLCASSIYLGAANTGELFFGEGSRLTVL.

The V call is TRBV5-6, the J call TRBJ2-5, with D uncertain. V was trimmed by 3 bases and J by 2 bases, leaving 17 bases between them. The CDR3 consists of 16 residues. Germline V gives CDR1 SGHDT, CDR2 YYEEEE. This chain's CDR3 is CASSSRMQKVQETQYF. Written as DNA, the CDR3 is TGTGCCAGCAGCTCCCGGATGCAGAAAGTTCAAGAGACCCAGTACTTC.

The chain has TRBV5-1 and TRBJ2-7; the match to TRBD1 covers 7 bases. Germline CDR1 reads SGHRS; CDR2 reads YFSETQ. The CDR3 length is 14 residues. V shed 8 bases and J 6 bases; nucleotides not matched to a gene: 14. The CDR3 nucleotides read TGCGCCAGTCGAAGGGGGCCGGATCGCTTCGAGCAGTACTTC. Translated, it gives CASRRGPDRFEQYF.

The chain combines TRBV14 with TRBJ2-1; TRBD1 is a possible D gene (6 bases). The CDR3 is made up of 16 amino acids. V was trimmed by 6 bases and J by 0 bases, leaving 15 bases between them. The germline CDR1 and CDR2 sequences are SGHDN and FVKESK. CDR3 bases: TGTGCCAGCAGACCCACCCGGGACAACTCCTACAATGAGCAGTTCTTC. Translation: CASRPTRDNSYNEQFF.

J is TRBJ2-1 and V is TRBV9; D could derive from TRBD1 or TRBD2 (5 bases each). Germline-derived CDR1 and CDR2 are SGDLS and YYNGEE. This CDR3 spans 15 amino acids. Trimming pared 3 bases from V and 4 bases from J, leaving 14 bases between. CDR3 amino acids: CASSGERDGYNEQFF. CDR3 nucleotide sequence: TGTGCCAGCAGCGGTGAACGGGACGGGTACAATGAGCAGTTCTTC.

Turning to this clone: This same CDR3 is encoded by further DNA sequences in the sample. This chain connects TRBV5-1 to TRBJ2-7; D tentatively reads TRBD1 or TRBD2 (7 bases each). Germline loops: CDR1 SGHRS, CDR2 YFSETQ. V dropped 5 bases and J dropped 5 bases, with 26 bases sitting between them. The CDR3 loop spans 17 amino acids. The CDR3 bases are TGCGCCAGCAGTTTTGCCGCGGGGGCAGGGGGTCTCGACGAGCAGTACTTC. This codes for CASSFAAGAGGLDEQYF.

This chain uses TRBV6-5 with TRBJ2-1, with 10 bases matching TRBD1. The CDR3 runs 15 residues. Germline CDR1 reads MNHEY; CDR2 reads SVGAGI. Trimming cost V 2 bases and J 6 bases; bases outside gene matches: 4. The CDR3 DNA reads as TGTGCCAGCAGTTACCGACAGGGGGCCATCAATGAGCAGTTCTTC. It specifies CASSYRQGAINEQFF.

Here the CDR3 DNA reads TGTGCCAGCGCGCCCTTGTCGGGAGGATTCACCGGGGAGCTGTTTTTT. This gives the protein CASAPLSGGFTGELFF. The chain joins TRBV14 to TRBJ2-2; 7 nucleotides agree with TRBD2. Unmatched junction bases numbered 13, after V lost 8 bases and J lost 4 bases. Looked up from germline, CDR1 is SGHDN and CDR2 is FVKESK. The CDR3 covers 16 residues. The variable domain in full, with the rest retrieved from reference TRBV14 and TRBJ2-2, is EAGVTQFPSHSVIEKGQTVTLRCDPISGHDNLYWYRRVMGKEIKFLLHFVKESKQDESGMPNNRFLAERTGGTYSTLKVQPAELEDSGVYFCASAPLSGGFTGELFFGEGSRLTVL.

The chain carries TRBV5-1 and TRBJ1-5; TRBD1 aligns across 7 bases. This CDR3 contains 15 residues. Looked up from germline, CDR1 is SGHRS and CDR2 is YFSETQ. V dropped 3 bases and J dropped 3; count of bases not matched to a gene: 6. Here the CDR3 reads CASSWGGQFNQPQHF. Written as DNA, the CDR3 is TGCGCCAGCAGCTGGGGGGGACAGTTCAATCAGCCCCAGCATTTT.

The rearrangement links TRBV19 to TRBJ1-2, with 8 positions matching TRBD1. The germline gives CDR1 LNHDA, CDR2 SQIVND (reference sequence). The length of the CDR3 is 16 residues. V shed 2 bases and J 2 bases; nucleotides not matched to a gene: 7. The CDR3 loop reads CASSIPRRGRNYGYTF. For the CDR3, the DNA is TGTGCCAGTAGTATACCCCGCAGGGGGCGGAACTATGGCTACACCTTC.

The V call is TRBV19, the J call TRBJ2-7; 7 bases agree with TRBD2. V was pared by 6 bases and J by 6 bases, with 8 bases of the junction left unmatched. Germline V CDR1 and CDR2: LNHDA, SQIVND (reference sequence). This CDR3 contains 13 residues. The CDR3 here is CASSRREKVEQYF. Written as DNA, the CDR3 is TGTGCCAGTAGCCGGCGGGAGAAAGTCGAGCAGTACTTC.